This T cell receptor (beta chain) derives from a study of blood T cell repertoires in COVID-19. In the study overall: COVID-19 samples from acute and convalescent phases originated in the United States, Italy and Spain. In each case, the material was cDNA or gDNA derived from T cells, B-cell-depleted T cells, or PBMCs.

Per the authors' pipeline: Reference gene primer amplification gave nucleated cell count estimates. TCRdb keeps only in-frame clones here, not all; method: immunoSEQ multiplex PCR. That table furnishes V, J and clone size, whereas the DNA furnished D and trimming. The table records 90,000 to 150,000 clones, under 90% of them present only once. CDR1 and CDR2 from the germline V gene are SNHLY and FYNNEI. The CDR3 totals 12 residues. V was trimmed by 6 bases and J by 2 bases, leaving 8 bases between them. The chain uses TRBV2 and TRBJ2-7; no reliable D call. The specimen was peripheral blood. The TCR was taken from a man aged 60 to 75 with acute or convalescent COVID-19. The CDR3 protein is CASRADTYEQYF. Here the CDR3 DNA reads TGTGCCAGCAGGGCGGATACCTACGAGCAGTACTTC. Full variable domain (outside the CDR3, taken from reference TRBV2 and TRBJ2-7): EPEVTQTPSHQVTQMGQEVILRCVPISNHLYFYWYRQILGQKVEFLVSFYNNEISEKSEIFDDQFSVERPDGSNFTLKIRSTKLEDSAMYFCASRADTYEQYFGPGTRLTVT.